One sample yielded the 26 T cell receptor beta chains listed below, sequenced in a study of blood T cell repertoires in COVID-19. Some clones are missing from TCRdb's copy, which holds only in-frame ones; the method was immunoSEQ multiplex PCR. The repertoire consists of 95,000 or so clones, with 81% occurring once and the leading ten covering about 23%. What was sequenced was peripheral blood. These receptors were collected from an elderly man with active or convalescent COVID-19.

Comments on this clone: Other nucleotide sequences from this sample produce the same CDR3. The chain uses TRBV7-9 and TRBJ1-6; perhaps TRBD1 as D (5 bases). Trimming removed 2 bases at V and 10 bases at J, with 15 bases between. The germline CDR1 and CDR2 sequences are SEHNR and FQNEAQ (reference sequence). The CDR3 sequence is 15 residues long. The CDR3 loop reads CASSLSGQGDSPLHF. The CDR3 nucleotides are TGTGCCAGCAGCTTAAGCGGGCAGGGTGACTCACCCCTCCACTTT.

This clone was recorded only once. This chain links TRBV19 with TRBJ1-5, with 8 bases lining up with TRBD1. The CDR3 has 15 amino acids. The germline gives CDR1 LNHDA, CDR2 SQIVND (reference sequence). V was pared by 6 bases and J by 3 bases, with 7 bases of the junction left unmatched. CDR3 protein: CASRNGQGYNQPQHF. Here the CDR3 DNA reads TGTGCCAGTAGAAACGGACAGGGCTACAATCAGCCCCAGCATTTT.

The rearrangement uses TRBV5-1 and TRBJ2-1; D unclear. Trimming shortened V by 0 bases and J by 2 bases, and 15 bases separated the two germline ends. Germline V gives CDR1 SGHRS, CDR2 YFSETQ. The CDR3 covers 17 residues. In DNA form, the CDR3 reads TGCGCCAGCAGCTTGGACGGTGATACCTCCACCTACAATGAGCAGTTCTTC. Residues: CASSLDGDTSTYNEQFF.

The chain combines TRBV9 with TRBJ2-1; TRBD2 matches 11 bases. V was pared by 3 bases and J by 4 bases, with 6 bases of the junction left unmatched. CDR1 is SGDLS, CDR2 YYNGEE, per germline. The length of the CDR3 is 16 residues. Here the CDR3 DNA reads TGTGCCAGCAGCGCCGGGACTAGCGGAACTTACAATGAGCAGTTCTTC. Protein sequence: CASSAGTSGTYNEQFF. Complete variable domain (other parts from reference TRBV9 and TRBJ2-1): DSGVTQTPKHLITATGQRVTLRCSPRSGDLSVYWYQQSLDQGLQFLIQYYNGEERAKGNILERFSAQQFPDLHSELNLSSLELGDSALYFCASSAGTSGTYNEQFFGPGTRLTVL.

The chain uses TRBV28 and TRBJ2-7; 7 bases are a match to TRBD1. The germline CDR1 and CDR2 sequences are MDHEN and SYDVKM. There are 15 residues in the CDR3. V was pared by 6 bases and J by 7 bases, with 15 bases of the junction left unmatched. The CDR3 loop reads CASSPTGTYSWEQYF. The CDR3 nucleotides read TGTGCCAGCAGCCCGACAGGGACCTATTCCTGGGAGCAGTACTTC. Full variable domain (missing parts from reference TRBV28 and TRBJ2-7): DVKVTQSSRYLVKRTGEKVFLECVQDMDHENMFWYRQDPGLGLRLIYFSYDVKMKEKGDIPEGYSVSREKKERFSLILESASTNQTSMYLCASSPTGTYSWEQYFGPGTRLTVT.

This clone turned up a few times. The chain carries TRBV3-1 (or the pseudogene TRBV3-2) and TRBJ2-6, with D hard to call. The V end lost 7 bases, the J end lost 1 base, and 11 bases lay between the germline ends. The CDR3 length is 15 residues. CDR1 LGHDT and CDR2 YNNKEL come from the germline V gene (reference sequence). The CDR3 here is CASTSSSSGANVLTF. The CDR3 region has the DNA TGTGCCAGCACCTCCTCTTCTTCTGGGGCCAACGTCCTGACTTTC.

A few counts support this clone. The V gene is TRBV20-1, the J gene TRBJ1-3; 7 nucleotides line up with TRBD1. The CDR3 is made up of 15 amino acids. With V trimmed by 3 bases and J by 0 bases, 5 bases remained unmatched. From germline, CDR1 is DFQATT and CDR2 SNEGSKA (reference sequence). CDR3 loop: CSASKGAGSGNTIYF. DNA for the CDR3: TGCAGTGCTAGTAAGGGGGCCGGCTCTGGAAACACCATATATTTT.

V and J are TRBV9 and TRBJ1-4; 8 nucleotides agree with TRBD1. Germline values: CDR1 SGDLS, CDR2 YYNGEE. CDR3 length: 20 amino acids. After removal of 0 bases from V and 0 bases from J, the junction contained 13 bases not matched to a gene. This chain's CDR3 is CASSVGVRTGWGTTNEKLFF. CDR3 DNA sequence: TGTGCCAGCAGCGTAGGGGTGCGGACAGGGTGGGGGACAACTAATGAAAAACTGTTTTTT.

The J gene is TRBJ2-7, the V gene TRBV7-3; TRBD2 might be the D (6 bases). The CDR3 totals 17 residues. Trimming took 0 bases from V and 10 from J, leaving 25 bases between them. Germline assignment: CDR1 SGHTA and CDR2 FQGTGA. CDR3 sequence: CASSLTGSGEPSSHQYF. The CDR3 DNA reads TGTGCCAGCAGCTTAACGGGTAGCGGAGAGCCTTCTAGTCATCAGTACTTC.

This chain links TRBV6-4 with TRBJ2-3; perhaps TRBD2 as D (6 bases). V lost 6 bases and J lost 1, with 17 bases in between. The CDR3 has 16 residues. CDR1 is MRHNA, CDR2 SNTAGT, per germline. The CDR3 bases are TGTGCCAGCAGCGTGGGCCAGACGGGGGGCACAGATACGCAGTATTTT. Protein sequence: CASSVGQTGGTDTQYF.

In regard to this clone: One end of the junction varies from germline; a read error may be responsible. V gene TRBV6-6 combines with J gene TRBJ2-1; D is unclear. CDR1 is MNHNY and CDR2 is SVGAGI in the germline V gene (reference sequence). The CDR3 sequence is 13 residues long. Here the CDR3 reads CTSRRLDHNEQFF. In DNA form, the CDR3 reads TGTACCAGCAGACGGTTAGATCACAATGAGCAGTTCTTC.

The CDR3 bases are TGTGCCAGCAGCTCCCTCTATGAGCAGTTCTTC. Translated: CASSSLYEQFF. This chain connects TRBV5-6 to TRBJ2-1, with no clear D. Deletions cut 3 bases from V and 8 bases from J, with 6 bases between. Germline lookup yields CDR1 SGHDT and CDR2 YYEEEE. The length of the CDR3 is 11 residues.

The DNA of the CDR3 is TGTGCCAGCTCAGCCGGGACAGGGGTCGAGCAGCCCCAGCATTTT. Translation gives CASSAGTGVEQPQHF. V and J are TRBV18 and TRBJ1-5; the match to TRBD1 covers 10 bases. Germline CDR1 and CDR2: KGHSH and LQKENI. V lost 5 bases and J lost 7; bases outside the gene matches: 8. This CDR3 contains 15 residues.

CDR3 sequence (DNA): TGTGCCTGGAGTCAGGGATTGTACGAGCAGTACTTC. Amino acids: CAWSQGLYEQYF. The gene calls are TRBV30 and TRBJ2-7; possible D gene TRBD1, 5 bases. V was trimmed by 2 bases and J by 4 bases, leaving 9 bases between them. Germline assignment: CDR1 GTSNPN and CDR2 SVGIG (reference sequence). This CDR3 has 12 amino acids.

In its sample, this clone was seen a few times. The V and J genes are TRBV27 and TRBJ1-1, with D uncertain. Trimming cost V 0 bases and J 6 bases, with 8 bases left between them. Germline CDR1 is MNHEY and CDR2 is SMNVEV (reference sequence). CDR3 length: 13 amino acids. CDR3 protein: CASSLSPGPEAFF. CDR3 in DNA: TGTGCCAGCAGTTTATCCCCTGGGCCTGAAGCTTTCTTT.

This clone appeared many times. The chain couples TRBV4-3 to TRBJ2-7, with 7 nucleotides matching TRBD1. Losses at the gene ends were 5 bases for V and 1 base for J; bases not matched to a gene: 8. Germline-derived CDR1 and CDR2 are LGHNA and YSLEER. The CDR3 spans 15 residues. The CDR3 DNA reads TGCGCCAGCAGCTCCCGGACAGGTTCGTCCTACGAGCAGTACTTC. Translated, it gives CASSSRTGSSYEQYF.

The chain links TRBV2 to TRBJ1-5, with D perhaps TRBD1 (6 bases). There are 16 residues in the CDR3. V was shortened by 6 bases and J by 3 bases, with 18 bases between the two germline ends. The V gene's germline CDR1 is SNHLY and CDR2 FYNNEI. In DNA form, the CDR3 reads TGTGCCAGCAGACTAGGACAGTTTGGGGACAATCAGCCCCAGCATTTT. Protein: CASRLGQFGDNQPQHF.

This clone was counted only a few times. The rearrangement joins TRBV10-2 to TRBJ2-7; weak D call: TRBD1 (5 bases). CDR1 is WSHSY, CDR2 SAAADI, per germline. The CDR3 is 11 amino acids. The ends were cut back, 6 bases at V and 4 bases at J, with 7 bases in the middle. The CDR3 DNA sequence: TGCGCCAGCAGGCAGGGATACGAGCAGTACTTC. It yields the protein CASRQGYEQYF.

V usage is TRBV7-9 and J usage is TRBJ2-7, with D possibly TRBD2 on 5 matching bases. CDR1 SEHNR and CDR2 FQNEAQ come from the germline V gene (reference sequence). Trimming took 9 bases from V and 0 from J, leaving 12 bases between them. This CDR3 is 13 amino acids long. CDR3 in DNA: TGTGCCAGTCTAGCAATTGGCTCCTACGAGCAGTACTTC. Translating it yields CASLAIGSYEQYF.

The chain has TRBV7-2 and TRBJ1-5; weak D call: TRBD1 (6 bases). Germline V gives CDR1 SGHTA, CDR2 FQGNSA. CDR3 length equals 13 residues. V shed 3 bases and J shed 7 bases, with 10 bases lying between them. CDR3 coding DNA: TGTGCCAGCAGCTTCGGGGGGCAGCAGCCCCAGCATTTT. Amino acid sequence: CASSFGGQQPQHF.

The chain uses TRBV2 and TRBJ2-1, with a possible D match to TRBD2 (6 bases). Germline-derived CDR1 and CDR2 are SNHLY and FYNNEI. There are 15 residues in the CDR3. Trimming left V 2 bases short and J 9 bases short, with 17 bases between. CDR3 sequence reads: CASSERGSPGGEQFF. The CDR3, as DNA: TGTGCCAGCAGTGAACGGGGGTCCCCCGGGGGTGAGCAGTTCTTC.

V usage is TRBV19 and J usage is TRBJ2-5; TRBD1 aligns across 8 bases. Germline V CDR1 and CDR2: LNHDA, SQIVND (reference sequence). The CDR3 runs 14 residues. Losses at the gene ends were 6 bases for V and 1 base for J; bases not matched to a gene: 4. CDR3 bases: TGTGCCAGTAGGAGCCAGGGGGCCCAAGAGACCCAGTACTTC. Its translation: CASRSQGAQETQYF.

The rearrangement uses TRBV5-4 and TRBJ2-5; 7 bases align to TRBD1. Losses at the gene ends were 2 bases for V and 5 bases for J; bases not matched to a gene: 3. The CDR3 is 13 amino acids. The germline gives CDR1 SGHNT, CDR2 YYREEE (reference sequence). The CDR3 sequence is CASSLQGPETQYF. The DNA for the CDR3 is TGTGCCAGCAGCTTACAGGGGCCGGAGACCCAGTACTTC.

The V call is TRBV5-6, the J call TRBJ1-2; TRBD1 is a possible D gene (6 bases). The CDR3 totals 15 residues. Germline loops: CDR1 SGHDT, CDR2 YYEEEE. V dropped 3 bases and J dropped 4 bases, with 16 bases sitting between them. In DNA form, the CDR3 reads TGTGCCAGCAGCTCCCCGACCGGGACAATCTATGGCTACACCTTC. Protein product: CASSSPTGTIYGYTF.

V and J are TRBV10-3 and TRBJ2-3; D is ambiguous. This CDR3 has 13 amino acids. V was cut by 0 bases and J by 5 bases, with 6 bases left in between. In germline, CDR1 is ENHRY, CDR2 SYGVKD. The CDR3 reads CAISESNGDTQYF. In DNA form, the CDR3 reads TGTGCCATCAGTGAGTCAAACGGAGATACGCAGTATTTT.

This clone has more than one count but fewer than ten. The chain combines TRBV20-1 with TRBJ2-5; D uncertain. CDR3 size: 12 residues. Germline-derived CDR1 and CDR2 are DFQATT and SNEGSKA (reference sequence). Trimming took 3 bases from V and 7 from J, leaving 12 bases between them. CDR3 in DNA: TGCAGTGCTAGTCCCCGTCCGGGGACCCAGTACTTC. Its translation is CSASPRPGTQYF.